This TCR beta chain derives from a study of blood T cell repertoires in COVID-19. The overall study: PBMCs, B-cell-depleted T cells, or T cells were the source of the cDNA or gDNA that made up the material.

CDR1 is SGHTA, CDR2 FQGTGA, per germline. This CDR3 has 15 amino acids. Trimming took off 5 bases at V and 0 bases at J, with 8 bases between the two ends. This clone appeared once. Clinical histories supplied by participants themselves formed the basis of cohort assignment. TCRdb keeps only in-frame clones here, not all; method: immunoSEQ multiplex PCR. In the table there are about 170,000 clones, around 83% of which are singletons. The sequenced sample consisted of PBMCs or T cells enriched from blood (not recorded which). This receptor was identified in a woman between 50 and 59 years old in a cohort exposed to, infected with or recovered from COVID-19 (not recorded which). The chain links TRBV7-3 to TRBJ2-6, with D uncertain. CDR3 residues: CASSEDISGANVLTF. For the CDR3, the DNA is TGTGCCAGCAGCGAGGATATCTCTGGGGCCAACGTCCTGACTTTC.